This TCR beta chain was retrieved from a study of shared clonotypes between healthy human individuals. Study in general: Three plates were used per donor for CD4 naive, three for CD4 memory, two for CD8 naive and one for CD8 memory.

Whole-study findings and limits: On the whole, naive subsets had larger estimated richness than memory subsets had.

The authors loaded 150 to 250 ng DNA, 27,000 or so T cell genomes, into sorted-subset replicate PCRs. Measured with immunoSEQ multiplex PCR; TCRdb has only the in-frame clones, and not every one. Among about 1.5 million clones listed, 95% to 99% were seen once. Trimming stripped 1 base from V and 0 bases from J, with 13 bases between. The CDR3 is 16 amino acids. Germline CDR1 and CDR2: MGHRA and YSYEKL. The count of this clone is one. As yet, its antigen is unknown. The rearrangement uses TRBV4-1 and TRBJ2-7; perhaps TRBD2 as D (5 bases). The sample was naive CD4+ T cells sorted from blood. As to subset: CD45RA+ positively selected. This receptor was identified in a man aged 25-45 years in good health. The CDR3 loop reads CASSQVSTGSSYEQYF. CDR3 in DNA: TGCGCCAGCAGCCAAGTTTCGACTGGGAGCTCCTACGAGCAGTACTTC.